Included here is one T cell receptor (beta chain) sequence, with context. It lacks a known antigen. The sample holds no much larger clone one base away, and base qualities are not on file. This record belongs to a study of blood T cell repertoires in COVID-19 (dated by TCRdb to about 2020). Background on the whole study: Samples from collaborators originated in the United States, Italy and Spain and spanned both the acute and convalescent phases of COVID-19. Where HLA class I and class II types were available, the types were taken from metadata supplied by the sample provider, not from assay-based typing. The samples were drawn from two sources: the first 160 participants of the ongoing ImmuneRACE study, and 1,200 or so subjects contributed by 6 global collaborators. Nearly every sample came with metadata listing a de-identified subject ID, COVID-19 status, age in years and sex. A freely available public database, intended as a resource for researchers studying the immune response to SARS-CoV-2, is where the repertoires were released. The dataset comprised deeply sampled blood TCRbeta repertoires from subjects exposed to, actively infected with, or recovered from COVID-19. The prospective study material was composed of cDNA or gDNA derived from T cells, B-cell-depleted T cells, or PBMCs. The full study reports these points: How much clinical and demographic metadata was included differed by source and by participant, and the metadata was provided uncurated.

Each collaborating institution followed its own protocols to collect whole blood in K2EDTA tubes. For TCRbeta analysis, collaborators shipped samples as frozen whole blood, isolated PBMCs, or DNA extracted from either of those sample types. CDR1 and CDR2 (SGHVS, FQNEAQ) derive from the germline V gene. The CDR3 contains 14 residues, cysteine and phenylalanine counted. Kept here is only the CDR3 DNA, which spans 42 bases and is read in frame from base 1. A distance of 10 bases separates the germline ends of V and J, which lose 1 base and 7 bases respectively. The immunoSEQ Assay, a bias-controlled multiplex PCR, was used to amplify TCRbeta CDR3 regions from genomic DNA. The original methods were these. Nucleated cell counts per sample were estimated from amplification of reference gene primers within the assay. To quantify the absolute abundance of each unique TCRbeta CDR3 rearrangement, sequence reads were collapsed and filtered. For each sample, productive Simpson clonality was calculated as the square root of Simpson's diversity index over productive rearrangements. In its TCRdb copy, this immuneACCESS table keeps in-frame sequences only and misses some clones. Where compared with another copy, unresolved V genes explain less than half of these, and the others have no known cause. That table furnishes V, J and clone size, whereas the DNA furnished D and trimming. The sample includes about 94,000 clones, with approximately 80% observed a single time. The top ten hold 15% to 20% of the sample.

Recombination joined TRBV7-8 with TRBJ1-4; confidence is insufficient to name the D gene. The sample comprised peripheral blood. The origin of this receptor is a human donor in a cohort sampled during active COVID-19. The nucleotide sequence is given as TGTGCCAGCAGCTTAGGAACAGCCCGTGAAAAACTGTTTTTT. It translates to CASSLGTAREKLFF.